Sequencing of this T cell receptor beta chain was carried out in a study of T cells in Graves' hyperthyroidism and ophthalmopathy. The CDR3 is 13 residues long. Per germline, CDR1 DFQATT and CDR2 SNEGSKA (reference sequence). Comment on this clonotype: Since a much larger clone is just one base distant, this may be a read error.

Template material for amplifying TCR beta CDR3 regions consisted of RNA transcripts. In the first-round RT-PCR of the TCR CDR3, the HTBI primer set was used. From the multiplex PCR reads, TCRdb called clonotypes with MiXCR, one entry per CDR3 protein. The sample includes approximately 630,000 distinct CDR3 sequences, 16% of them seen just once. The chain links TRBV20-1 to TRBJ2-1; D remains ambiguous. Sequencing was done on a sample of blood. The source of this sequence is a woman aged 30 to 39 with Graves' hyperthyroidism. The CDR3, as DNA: TGCAGTGCTAGCGAGAGCTCCCACAATGAGCAGTTCTTC. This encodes CSASESSHNEQFF.